A single sample is the source of the 21 T cell receptor beta chains below, sequenced in a study of blood T cell repertoires in COVID-19. This table comes from immunoSEQ multiplex PCR, and its TCRdb copy is limited to in-frame clones, with some not included. The data show about 350,000 clones, with around nine tenths seen just once and just over 1% held by the top ten. Sequenced sample: PBMCs or T cells enriched from blood (not recorded which). These receptors were obtained from a woman aged 25 to 39 who had been exposed to COVID-19.

The rearrangement links TRBV4-1 to TRBJ1-1; 8 positions agree with TRBD1. The J segment lost 3 bases and the V segment lost 0 bases, leaving 3 bases of the junction unmatched. The CDR3 runs 15 residues. Germline values: CDR1 MGHRA, CDR2 YSYEKL. CDR3 amino acids: CASSQEPRGHTEAFF. CDR3 bases: TGCGCCAGCAGCCAAGAACCCAGGGGGCACACTGAAGCTTTCTTT.

This clone appeared a single time. The gene calls are TRBV9 and TRBJ2-1; D gene uncertain. Germline lookup yields CDR1 SGDLS and CDR2 YYNGEE. Trimming took off 0 bases at V and 15 bases at J, with 16 bases between the two ends. This CDR3 spans 13 amino acids. The CDR3 reads CASSVEEISPRFF. The CDR3 nucleotides are TGTGCCAGCAGCGTAGAGGAGATTTCCCCGCGGTTCTTC.

The chain uses TRBV13 and TRBJ2-2; weak D call: TRBD1 (5 bases). The CDR3 loop spans 15 amino acids. Between the trimmed V and J ends, which lost 3 bases and 0 bases, there was a span of 8 bases. Germline V gene data show CDR1 as PRHDT and CDR2 as FYEKMQ (reference sequence). The CDR3 region is CASSLGQANTGELFF. DNA for the CDR3: TGTGCCAGCAGCTTGGGGCAGGCGAACACCGGGGAGCTGTTTTTT. The full variable domain, rest sourced from reference TRBV13 and TRBJ2-2, is AAGVIQSPRHLIKEKRETATLKCYPIPRHDTVYWYQQGPGQDPQFLISFYEKMQSDKGSIPDRFSAQQFSDYHSELNMSSLELGDSALYFCASSLGQANTGELFFGEGSRLTVL.

The rearrangement links TRBV27 to TRBJ2-3; 9 bases map to TRBD1. CDR3 size: 16 residues. Germline loops: CDR1 MNHEY, CDR2 SMNVEV (reference sequence). V lost 5 bases to trimming and J lost 3 bases; unmatched junction nucleotides: 9. The CDR3 loop reads CASSGRDRDKTDTQYF. In DNA form, the CDR3 reads TGTGCCAGCAGTGGCCGGGACAGGGATAAAACAGATACGCAGTATTTT.

This chain's CDR3 is CAWSEGQGFGYTF. The DNA for the CDR3 is TGTGCCTGGAGTGAGGGACAGGGTTTTGGCTACACCTTC. The chain has TRBV30 and TRBJ1-2; TRBD1 aligns across 9 bases. In germline, CDR1 is GTSNPN, CDR2 SVGIG (reference sequence). With V trimmed by 1 base and J by 7 bases, 4 bases remained unmatched. The CDR3 has 13 residues.

The chain joins TRBV24-1 to TRBJ2-1; 12 positions agree with TRBD1. Germline CDR1 is KGHDR and CDR2 is SFDVKD. The CDR3 runs to 14 residues. The trim removed 7 bases at V and 5 bases at J, leaving 2 bases unmatched. The chain's CDR3 is CATRGQGANNEQFF. DNA for the CDR3: TGTGCCACCAGGGGACAGGGGGCCAACAATGAGCAGTTCTTC.

This clone is a singleton in its sample. V and J are TRBV4-2 and TRBJ2-7; weak D call: TRBD1 (6 bases). Trimming took off 0 bases at V and 2 bases at J, with 11 bases between the two ends. Germline loops: CDR1 LGHNA, CDR2 YNFKEQ. CDR3 size: 15 residues. This chain's CDR3 is CASSQDETGPYEQYF. CDR3 nucleotides: TGTGCCAGCAGCCAAGATGAGACAGGCCCCTACGAGCAGTACTTC.

For the CDR3, the DNA is TGTGCCAGCAGCCCCTGGACAGGGCGGGGAACCGGGGAGCTGTTTTTT. As protein: CASSPWTGRGTGELFF. This rearrangement joins TRBV7-2 to TRBJ2-2; 8 bases align to TRBD1. The CDR3 is 16 amino acids. V gave up 5 bases and J gave up 5 bases; unmatched junction bases: 10. Germline-derived CDR1 and CDR2 are SGHTA and FQGNSA.

The chain combines TRBV28 with TRBJ1-1; perhaps TRBD1 as D (6 bases). The length of the CDR3 is 12 residues. Germline loops: CDR1 MDHEN, CDR2 SYDVKM. V dropped 4 bases and J dropped 10 bases, with 13 bases sitting between them. CDR3: CASSSGTIRAFF. The CDR3 region has the DNA TGTGCCAGCAGTTCTGGGACAATAAGAGCTTTCTTT.

The V gene is TRBV19, the J gene TRBJ2-7; D perhaps matches TRBD2 (6 bases). The germline CDR1 and CDR2 sequences are LNHDA and SQIVND (reference sequence). This CDR3 has 15 amino acids. V lost 6 bases to trimming and J lost 2 bases, with 17 bases between them. CDR3 region: CASRFQGGATYEQYF. CDR3 coding DNA: TGTGCCAGTAGATTCCAGGGCGGGGCAACCTACGAGCAGTACTTC.

This chain joins TRBV27 and TRBJ1-3; 9 bases are a match to TRBD1. The CDR3 extends over 16 amino acids. The germline CDR1 and CDR2 sequences are MNHEY and SMNVEV (reference sequence). The ends lost 5 bases at V and 0 bases at J; junction bases unmatched: 5. The CDR3 region is CASSDGQGISGNTIYF. CDR3 nucleotide sequence: TGTGCCAGCAGTGACGGACAGGGGATCTCTGGAAACACCATATATTTT.

The gene calls are TRBV4-1 and TRBJ2-4; maybe TRBD1 (6 bases). CDR3 size: 16 residues. The V gene's germline CDR1 is MGHRA and CDR2 YSYEKL. V was trimmed by 1 base and J by 5 bases, leaving 15 bases between them. CDR3 in DNA: TGCGCCAGCAGCCAAGTACCCACAGGGTCGGAAAACATTCAGTACTTC. Protein product: CASSQVPTGSENIQYF.

V usage is TRBV9 and J usage is TRBJ1-2, with 7 bases lining up with TRBD1. Germline trimming cut 0 bases from V and 4 bases from J; bases unmatched to any gene: 12. Germline CDR1 SGDLS, CDR2 YYNGEE. The CDR3 totals 17 residues. CDR3 nucleotides: TGTGCCAGCAGCGTAGCTACGGGGGAGACAGGGTTCTATGGCTACACCTTC. Amino acid sequence: CASSVATGETGFYGYTF.

The chain employs TRBV7-3 and TRBJ2-1, with 7 bases identical to TRBD2. The CDR3 contains 15 residues. The germline V gene has CDR1 SGHTA and CDR2 FQGTGA. The trim removed 4 bases at V and 2 bases at J, leaving 5 bases unmatched. The CDR3 sequence: CASSSGSGAYNEQFF. The CDR3 nucleotides read TGTGCCAGCAGCTCCGGGAGCGGGGCCTACAATGAGCAGTTCTTC.

Worth noting for this clone: Within the sample, other DNA sequences also encode this same CDR3. V gene TRBV5-1 combines with J gene TRBJ2-3; tentative D call: TRBD2 (5 bases). From germline, CDR1 is SGHRS and CDR2 YFSETQ. CDR3 length: 15 amino acids. The V gene lost 0 bases and the J gene lost 2 bases, with 10 bases spanning the gap. The CDR3 region is CASSLVAGYTDTQYF. The CDR3 coding sequence is TGCGCCAGCAGCTTGGTGGCGGGTTACACAGATACGCAGTATTTT.

This sequence joins TRBV6-2 or TRBV6-3 and TRBJ2-2; D unclear. Trimming took 4 bases from V and 1 from J, leaving 7 bases between them. Germline CDR1 reads MNHEY; CDR2 reads SVGEGT. This CDR3 contains 14 residues. The CDR3 bases are TGTGCCAGCAGTTTTTCAGAGAACACCGGGGAGCTGTTTTTT. This codes for CASSFSENTGELFF.

The chain links TRBV6-5 to TRBJ1-2, with D possibly being TRBD1 (5 bases). Trimming shortened V by 4 bases and J by 2 bases, and 11 bases separated the two germline ends. Germline-derived CDR1 and CDR2 are MNHEY and SVGAGI. The CDR3 contains 14 residues. CDR3 nucleotide sequence: TGTGCCAGCAGTTCCGTGGGGGGGAACTATGGCTACACCTTC. Encoded protein: CASSSVGGNYGYTF.

This clone has a single count. The rearrangement links TRBV19 to TRBJ2-5; D gene ambiguous. CDR1 LNHDA and CDR2 SQIVND come from the germline V gene (reference sequence). V was clipped by 0 bases and J by 4 bases, with 6 bases between them. The CDR3 spans 13 residues. The CDR3 loop reads CASSIESRETQYF. CDR3 in DNA: TGTGCCAGTAGTATAGAAAGCCGAGAGACCCAGTACTTC.

This rearrangement joins TRBV6-5 to TRBJ1-1, with D uncertain. The CDR3 runs to 13 residues. CDR1 and CDR2 (germline): MNHEY, SVGAGI. V was pared by 4 bases and J by 1 base, with 7 bases between. The CDR3 loop reads CASSSTGNTEAFF. In DNA, the CDR3 is TGTGCCAGCAGTTCGACGGGGAACACTGAAGCTTTCTTT.

This clone was seen once. This chain uses TRBV2 with TRBJ2-5, with 8 bases fitting TRBD1. Germline V gene lookup returns CDR1 SNHLY and CDR2 FYNNEI. The J segment lost 7 bases and the V segment lost 4 bases, leaving 8 bases of the junction unmatched. This CDR3 spans 14 amino acids. The CDR3 region has the DNA TGTGCCAGCAGTGGGCCAGGGGGCCTCGGGACCCAGTACTTC. It yields the protein CASSGPGGLGTQYF.

J is TRBJ2-4 and V is TRBV30; 8 bases fit TRBD1. This CDR3 region has 14 residues. Per the germline V gene, CDR1 is GTSNPN and CDR2 is SVGIG (reference sequence). J lost 9 bases, V lost 5 bases, and 12 bases had no gene match. CDR3 residues: CAWDAGGAWGIQYF. CDR3 bases: TGTGCCTGGGACGCAGGGGGCGCCTGGGGCATTCAGTACTTC. The full variable domain, completed using reference TRBV30 and TRBJ2-4, is SQTIHQWPATLVQPVGSPLSLECTVEGTSNPNLYWYRQAAGRGLQLLFYSVGIGQISSEVPQNLSASRPQDRQFILSSKKLLLSDSGFYLCAWDAGGAWGIQYFGAGTRLSVL.